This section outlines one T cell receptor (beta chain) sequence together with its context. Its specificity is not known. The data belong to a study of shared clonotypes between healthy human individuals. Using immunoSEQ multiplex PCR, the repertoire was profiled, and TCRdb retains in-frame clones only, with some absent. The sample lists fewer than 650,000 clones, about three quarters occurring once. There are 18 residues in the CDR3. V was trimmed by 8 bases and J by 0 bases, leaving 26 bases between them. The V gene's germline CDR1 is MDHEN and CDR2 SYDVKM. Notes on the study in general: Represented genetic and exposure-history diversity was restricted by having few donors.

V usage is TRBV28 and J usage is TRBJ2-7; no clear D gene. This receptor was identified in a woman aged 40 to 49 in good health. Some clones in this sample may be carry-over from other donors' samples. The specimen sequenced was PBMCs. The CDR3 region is CASVGNTLGRSVSYEQYF. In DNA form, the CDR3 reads TGTGCCAGCGTTGGAAATACATTGGGTCGGAGCGTCTCCTACGAGCAGTACTTC. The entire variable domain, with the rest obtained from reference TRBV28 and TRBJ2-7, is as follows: DVKVTQSSRYLVKRTGEKVFLECVQDMDHENMFWYRQDPGLGLRLIYFSYDVKMKEKGDIPEGYSVSREKKERFSLILESASTNQTSMYLCASVGNTLGRSVSYEQYFGPGTRLTVT.